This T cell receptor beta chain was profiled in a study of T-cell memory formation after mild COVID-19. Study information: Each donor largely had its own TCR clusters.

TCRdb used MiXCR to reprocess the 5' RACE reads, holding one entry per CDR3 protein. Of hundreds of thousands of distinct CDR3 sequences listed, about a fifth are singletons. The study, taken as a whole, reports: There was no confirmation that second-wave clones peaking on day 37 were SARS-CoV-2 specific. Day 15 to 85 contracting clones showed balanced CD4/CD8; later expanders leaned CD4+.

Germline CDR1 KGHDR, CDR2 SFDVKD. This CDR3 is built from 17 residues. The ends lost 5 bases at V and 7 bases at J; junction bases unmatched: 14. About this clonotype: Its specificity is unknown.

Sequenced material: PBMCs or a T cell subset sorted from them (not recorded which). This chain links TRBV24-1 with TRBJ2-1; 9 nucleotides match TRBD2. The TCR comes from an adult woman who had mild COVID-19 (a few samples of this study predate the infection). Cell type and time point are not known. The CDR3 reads CATSGRLLAGGINEQFF. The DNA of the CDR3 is TGTGCCACCAGTGGCCGCTTACTTGCGGGAGGGATTAATGAGCAGTTCTTC.